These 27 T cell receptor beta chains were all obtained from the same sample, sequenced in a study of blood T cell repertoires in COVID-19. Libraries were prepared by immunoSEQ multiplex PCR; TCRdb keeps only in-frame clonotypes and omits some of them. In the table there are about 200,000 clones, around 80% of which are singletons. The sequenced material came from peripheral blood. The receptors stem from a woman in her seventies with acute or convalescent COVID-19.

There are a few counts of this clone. In DNA, the CDR3 is TGCGCCAGCAGCCAAGGTCTTAGCGGGTCCGGGAACTATGGCTACACCTTC. Encoded protein: CASSQGLSGSGNYGYTF. V usage is TRBV4-1 and J usage is TRBJ1-2; D gene uncertain. V shed 1 base and J shed 2 bases, with 17 bases lying between them. The CDR3 extends over 17 amino acids. The germline gives CDR1 MGHRA, CDR2 YSYEKL.

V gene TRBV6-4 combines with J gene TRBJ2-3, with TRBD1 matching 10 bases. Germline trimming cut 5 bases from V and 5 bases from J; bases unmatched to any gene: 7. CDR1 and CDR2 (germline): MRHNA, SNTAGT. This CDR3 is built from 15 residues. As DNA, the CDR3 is TGTGCCAGCAGTCGACAGGGGGCGGAGGTAGATACGCAGTATTTT. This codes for CASSRQGAEVDTQYF.

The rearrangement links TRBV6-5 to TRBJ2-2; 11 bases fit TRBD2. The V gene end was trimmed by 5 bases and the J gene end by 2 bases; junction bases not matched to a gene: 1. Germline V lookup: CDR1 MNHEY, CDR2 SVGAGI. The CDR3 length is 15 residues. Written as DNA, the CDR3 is TGTGCCAGCAGTAGACTAGCGGGAAACACCGGGGAGCTGTTTTTT. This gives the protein CASSRLAGNTGELFF.

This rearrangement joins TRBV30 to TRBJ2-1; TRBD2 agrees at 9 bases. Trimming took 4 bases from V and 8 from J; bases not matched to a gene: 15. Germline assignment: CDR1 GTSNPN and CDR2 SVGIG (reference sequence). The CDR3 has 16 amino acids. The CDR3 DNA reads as TGTGCCTGGAACCAACCCCTTGGACTAGCGAACGATGAGCAGTTCTTC. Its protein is CAWNQPLGLANDEQFF.

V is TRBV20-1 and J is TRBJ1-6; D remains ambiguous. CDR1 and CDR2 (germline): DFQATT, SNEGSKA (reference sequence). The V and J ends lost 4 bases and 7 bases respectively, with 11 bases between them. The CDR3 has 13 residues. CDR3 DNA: TGCAGTGCTAATGAGGGCGGGAATTCACCCCTCCACTTT. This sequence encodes CSANEGGNSPLHF.

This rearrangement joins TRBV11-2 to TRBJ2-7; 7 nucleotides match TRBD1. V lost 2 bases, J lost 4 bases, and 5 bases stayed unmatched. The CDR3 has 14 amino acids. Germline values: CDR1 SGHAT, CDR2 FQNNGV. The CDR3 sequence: CASSLQGTAYEQYF. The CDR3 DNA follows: TGTGCCAGCAGCTTACAGGGGACAGCTTACGAGCAGTACTTC.

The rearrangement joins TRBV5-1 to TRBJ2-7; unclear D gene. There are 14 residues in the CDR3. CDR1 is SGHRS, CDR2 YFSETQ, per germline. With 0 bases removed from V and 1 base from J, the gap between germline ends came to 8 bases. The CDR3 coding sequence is TGCGCCAGCAGCTTGGGTCCCTTTTCCTACGAGCAGTACTTC. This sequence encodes CASSLGPFSYEQYF.

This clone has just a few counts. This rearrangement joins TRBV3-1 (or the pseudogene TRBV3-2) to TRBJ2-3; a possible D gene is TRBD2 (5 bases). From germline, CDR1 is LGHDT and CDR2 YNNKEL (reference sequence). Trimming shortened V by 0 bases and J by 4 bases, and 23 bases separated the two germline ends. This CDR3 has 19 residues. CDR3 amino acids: CASSQDTGLPGRWADTQYF. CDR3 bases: TGTGCCAGCAGCCAAGATACCGGGCTTCCGGGGAGATGGGCAGATACGCAGTATTTT.

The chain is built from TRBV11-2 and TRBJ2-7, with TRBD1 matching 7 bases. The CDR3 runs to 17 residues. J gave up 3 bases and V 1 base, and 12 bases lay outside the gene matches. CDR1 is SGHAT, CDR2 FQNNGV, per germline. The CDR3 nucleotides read TGTGCCAGCAGCTTAGGGCGCCTGACAGGGACCGTCTACGAGCAGTACTTC. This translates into CASSLGRLTGTVYEQYF. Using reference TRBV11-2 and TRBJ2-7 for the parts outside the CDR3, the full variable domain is EAGVAQSPRYKIIEKRQSVAFWCNPISGHATLYWYQQILGQGPKLLIQFQNNGVVDDSQLPKDRFSAERLKGVDSTLKIQPAKLEDSAVYLCASSLGRLTGTVYEQYFGPGTRLTVT.

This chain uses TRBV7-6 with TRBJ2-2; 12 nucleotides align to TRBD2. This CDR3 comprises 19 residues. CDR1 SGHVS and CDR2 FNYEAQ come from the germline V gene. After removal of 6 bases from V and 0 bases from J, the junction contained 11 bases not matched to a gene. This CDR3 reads CASSHKTSGSSPNTGELFF. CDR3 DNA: TGTGCCAGCAGTCACAAGACTAGCGGGAGTTCCCCGAACACCGGGGAGCTGTTTTTT.

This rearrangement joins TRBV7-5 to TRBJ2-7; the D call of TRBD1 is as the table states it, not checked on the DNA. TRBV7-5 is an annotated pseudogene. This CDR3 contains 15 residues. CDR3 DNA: TGTGCCAGAAGCTACGGGACAGATAAAGCCTACGAGCAGTACTTC. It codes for CARSYGTDKAYEQYF.

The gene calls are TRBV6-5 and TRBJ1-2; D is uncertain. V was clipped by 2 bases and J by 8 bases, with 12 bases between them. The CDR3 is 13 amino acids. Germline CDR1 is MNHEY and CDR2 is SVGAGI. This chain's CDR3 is CASSYARIGGYTF. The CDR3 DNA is TGTGCCAGCAGTTACGCCCGGATCGGGGGCTACACCTTC.

The CDR3 protein is CASSPPLTGVGGYTF. The DNA of the CDR3 is TGTGCCAGCAGCCCGCCCCTAACAGGGGTTGGAGGCTACACCTTC. The rearrangement links TRBV28 to TRBJ1-2; 7 nucleotides match TRBD1. CDR3 length equals 15 residues. With 6 bases clipped from V and 8 bases from J, the junction kept 15 bases outside the gene matches. Germline V lookup: CDR1 MDHEN, CDR2 SYDVKM.

CDR3 nucleotide sequence: TGTGCCAGCAGCCCCCGGACAGGGGTGATCAATGAGCAGTTCTTC. Protein: CASSPRTGVINEQFF. This chain links TRBV9 with TRBJ2-1, with 9 bases identical to TRBD1. Unmatched junction bases numbered 8, after V lost 4 bases and J lost 6 bases. In germline, CDR1 is SGDLS, CDR2 YYNGEE. The CDR3 has 15 residues.

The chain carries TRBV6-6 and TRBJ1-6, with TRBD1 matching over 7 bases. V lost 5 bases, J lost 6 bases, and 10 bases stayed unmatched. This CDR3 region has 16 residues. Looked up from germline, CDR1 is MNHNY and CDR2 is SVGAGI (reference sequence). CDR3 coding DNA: TGTGCCAGCAGTCCCCGCCACGGGACAGTTAATTCACCCCTCCACTTT. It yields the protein CASSPRHGTVNSPLHF.

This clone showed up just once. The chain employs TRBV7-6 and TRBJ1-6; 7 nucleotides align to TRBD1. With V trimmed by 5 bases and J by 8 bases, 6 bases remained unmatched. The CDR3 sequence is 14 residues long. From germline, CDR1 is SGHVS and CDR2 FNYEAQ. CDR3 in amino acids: CASSPRTGDSPLHF. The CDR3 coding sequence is TGTGCCAGCAGCCCTAGGACAGGCGATTCACCCCTCCACTTT.

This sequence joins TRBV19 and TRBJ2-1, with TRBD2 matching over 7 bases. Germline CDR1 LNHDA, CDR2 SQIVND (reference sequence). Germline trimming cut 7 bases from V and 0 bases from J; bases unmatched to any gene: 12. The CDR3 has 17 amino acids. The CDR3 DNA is TGTGCCAGTAAAGGTAATGGCGGGAGCTCCTCCTACAATGAGCAGTTCTTC. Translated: CASKGNGGSSSYNEQFF.

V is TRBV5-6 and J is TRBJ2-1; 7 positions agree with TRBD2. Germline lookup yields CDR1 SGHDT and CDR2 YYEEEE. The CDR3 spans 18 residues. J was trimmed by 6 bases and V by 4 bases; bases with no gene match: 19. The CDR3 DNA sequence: TGTGCCAGCAGCGTGATGGCAGCGGGACTCAAAAAGGGCAATGAGCAGTTCTTC. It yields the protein CASSVMAAGLKKGNEQFF.

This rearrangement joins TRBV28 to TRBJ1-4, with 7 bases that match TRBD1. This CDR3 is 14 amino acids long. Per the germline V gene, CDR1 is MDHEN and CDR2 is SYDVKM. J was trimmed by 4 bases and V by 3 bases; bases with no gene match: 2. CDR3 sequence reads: CASSLGQLNEKLFF. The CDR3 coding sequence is TGTGCCAGCAGTTTGGGACAGCTTAATGAAAAACTGTTTTTT.

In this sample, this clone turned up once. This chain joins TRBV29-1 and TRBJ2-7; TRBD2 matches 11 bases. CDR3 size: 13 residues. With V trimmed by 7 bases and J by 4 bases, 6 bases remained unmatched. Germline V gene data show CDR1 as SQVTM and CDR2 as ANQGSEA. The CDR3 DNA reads TGCAGCGCCAGACTAGCGGGACGTTACGAGCAGTACTTC. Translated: CSARLAGRYEQYF.

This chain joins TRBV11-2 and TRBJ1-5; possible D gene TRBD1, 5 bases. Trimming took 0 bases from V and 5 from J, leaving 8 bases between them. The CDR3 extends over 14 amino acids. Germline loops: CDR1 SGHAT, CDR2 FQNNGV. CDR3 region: CASSLDPGYQPQHF. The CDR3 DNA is TGTGCCAGCAGCTTAGACCCAGGGTATCAGCCCCAGCATTTT. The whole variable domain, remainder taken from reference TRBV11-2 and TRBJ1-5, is EAGVAQSPRYKIIEKRQSVAFWCNPISGHATLYWYQQILGQGPKLLIQFQNNGVVDDSQLPKDRFSAERLKGVDSTLKIQPAKLEDSAVYLCASSLDPGYQPQHFGDGTRLSIL.

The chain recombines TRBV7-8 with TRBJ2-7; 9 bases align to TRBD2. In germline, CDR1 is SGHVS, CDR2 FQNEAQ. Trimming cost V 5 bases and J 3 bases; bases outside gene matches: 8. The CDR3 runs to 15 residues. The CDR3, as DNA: TGTGCCAGCAGCCCGTTAGCGGGAGTGGGCTACGAGCAGTACTTC. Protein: CASSPLAGVGYEQYF.

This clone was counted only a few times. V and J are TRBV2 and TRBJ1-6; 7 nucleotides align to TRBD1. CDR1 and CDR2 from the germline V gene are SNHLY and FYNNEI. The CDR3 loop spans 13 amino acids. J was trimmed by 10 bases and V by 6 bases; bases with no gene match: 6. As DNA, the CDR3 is TGTGCCAGCAGGACAGGGCGTGAATCACCCCTCCACTTT. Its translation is CASRTGRESPLHF.

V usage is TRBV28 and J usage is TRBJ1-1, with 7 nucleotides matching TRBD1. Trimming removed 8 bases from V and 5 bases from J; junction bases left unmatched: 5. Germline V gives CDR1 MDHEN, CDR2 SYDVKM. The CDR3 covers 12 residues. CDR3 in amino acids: CASSRGETEAFF. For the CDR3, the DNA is TGTGCCAGCTCCAGGGGGGAAACTGAAGCTTTCTTT.

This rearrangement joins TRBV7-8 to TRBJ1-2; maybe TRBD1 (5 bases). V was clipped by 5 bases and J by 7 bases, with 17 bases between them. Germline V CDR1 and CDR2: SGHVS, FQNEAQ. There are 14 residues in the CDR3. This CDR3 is CASSASPFTGGYTF. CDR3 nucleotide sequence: TGTGCCAGCAGCGCATCCCCTTTCACAGGTGGCTACACCTTC.

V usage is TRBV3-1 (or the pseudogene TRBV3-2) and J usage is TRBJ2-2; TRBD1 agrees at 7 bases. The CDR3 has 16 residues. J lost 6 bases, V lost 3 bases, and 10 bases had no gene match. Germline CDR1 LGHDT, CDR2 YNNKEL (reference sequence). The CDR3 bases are TGTGCCAGCAGCCATTTAAGACAGGGTGTTTCCGGGGAGCTGTTTTTT. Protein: CASSHLRQGVSGELFF.

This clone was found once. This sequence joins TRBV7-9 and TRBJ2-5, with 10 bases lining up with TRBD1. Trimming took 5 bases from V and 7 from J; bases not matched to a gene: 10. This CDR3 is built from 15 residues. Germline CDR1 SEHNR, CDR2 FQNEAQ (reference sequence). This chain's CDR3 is CASSPGTGVGWTQYF. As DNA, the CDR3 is TGTGCCAGCAGCCCCGGGACAGGGGTCGGGTGGACCCAGTACTTC.